This TCR beta chain was identified during a study of T-cell reconstitution after alpha-beta-depleted transplantation in children. Trimming removed 8 bases from V and 4 bases from J; junction bases left unmatched: 4. Germline V gene data show CDR1 as KGHSH and CDR2 as LQKENI. The length of the CDR3 is 14 residues. This sample's TCRbeta library carried unique molecular identifier barcodes. TCRdb re-derived calls from the PCR reads in MiXCR, one entry per CDR3 protein. The data show around 400,000 distinct CDR3 sequences, with 11% seen just once and roughly 6% held by the top ten. This clonotype has ten or more counts.

The sequence was collected from a human donor who donated a stem cell graft to a child with acute myeloid leukemia. The sequencing here drew on PBMCs from the stem cell graft donor, taken from the stem cell graft. The chain joins TRBV18 to TRBJ2-1, with 11 positions matching TRBD1. CDR3 loop: CASTGQGAYNEQFF. The DNA of the CDR3 is TGTGCCAGCACCGGACAGGGGGCTTACAATGAGCAGTTCTTC. Full variable domain (outside the CDR3, taken from reference TRBV18 and TRBJ2-1): NAGVMQNPRHLVRRRGQEARLRCSPMKGHSHVYWYRQLPEEGLKFMVYLQKENIIDESGMPKERFSAEFPKEGPSILRIQQVVRGDSAAYFCASTGQGAYNEQFFGPGTRLTVL.